Listed below are T cell receptor beta chains from one sample, sequenced in a study of blood T cell repertoires in COVID-19. This table comes from immunoSEQ multiplex PCR, and its TCRdb copy is limited to in-frame clones, with some not included. The sample records some 370,000 clones, over 80% being singletons. Sequenced input: PBMCs or T cells enriched from blood (not recorded which). Every receptor here comes from a woman in her 50s who had recovered from COVID-19. The CDR3 runs from the conserved cysteine through the conserved F or W. Each record gives: J gene, V gene, CDR3 protein.

J: TRBJ1-3; V: TRBV3-1/TRBV3-2; CDR3: CASSPRDRGQDTIYF
J: TRBJ1-2; V: TRBV7-9; CDR3: CASSRGGTNGYTF
J: TRBJ2-7; V: TRBV6-1; CDR3: CASSEGPGVTYEQYF
J: TRBJ1-1; V: TRBV6-5; CDR3: CASSARRGLGTEAFF
J: TRBJ1-2; V: TRBV30; CDR3: CAWTSQGYGYTF
J: TRBJ2-7; V: TRBV3-1/TRBV3-2; CDR3: CASSPGTENYEQYF
J: TRBJ1-6; V: TRBV12-3/TRBV12-4; CDR3: CASRWGESPLHF
J: TRBJ1-1; V: TRBV19; CDR3: CATSDPRGPWTEAFF
J: TRBJ2-1; V: TRBV19; CDR3: CASNDRGPYNEQFF
J: TRBJ1-1; V: TRBV5-1; CDR3: CASSLYRGLGNTEAFF
J: TRBJ2-1; V: TRBV15; CDR3: CATSRDTDWEQFF
J: TRBJ2-5; V: TRBV7-2; CDR3: CASSRDLTQGRQETQYF
J: TRBJ2-4; V: TRBV5-4; CDR3: CASSSGGAGRAKNIQYF
J: TRBJ2-7; V: TRBV30; CDR3: CAWSVVKGSEQYF
J: TRBJ2-7; V: TRBV6-5; CDR3: CASSSGQGGEQYF
J: TRBJ1-5; V: TRBV10-3; CDR3: CAISEGGWTQPQHF